This T cell receptor beta chain was sequenced during a study of CD8+CD57+ T cells in acquired aplastic anemia. About the study: Sorted cells (CD4+ and CD8+) yielded DNA amounts that averaged approximately 3.2 ug.

This CDR3 is 14 amino acids long. CDR1 is LNHDA and CDR2 is SQIVND in the germline V gene (reference sequence). Of note for this clonotype: An end of the junction differs from the germline gene, which may be a read error.

TCR beta VDJ and CDR3 were profiled, and genomic DNA was the template. TCRdb re-derived calls from the reads in MiXCR, one entry per CDR3 protein. This table holds 400,000 to 450,000 distinct CDR3 sequences, under 80% found once. The TCR was taken from a human donor in good health, serving as a control. The sequenced sample was sorted CD4+, CD8+, or CD8+CD57+ T cells (not recorded which) from PBMCs. The chain joins TRBV19 to TRBJ2-7; D is perhaps TRBD1 (5 bases). The chain's CDR3 is CASSTRTRGYAHDF. CDR3 DNA: TGTGCCAGTAGTACCCGGACACGAGGCTACGCCCACGACTTC.